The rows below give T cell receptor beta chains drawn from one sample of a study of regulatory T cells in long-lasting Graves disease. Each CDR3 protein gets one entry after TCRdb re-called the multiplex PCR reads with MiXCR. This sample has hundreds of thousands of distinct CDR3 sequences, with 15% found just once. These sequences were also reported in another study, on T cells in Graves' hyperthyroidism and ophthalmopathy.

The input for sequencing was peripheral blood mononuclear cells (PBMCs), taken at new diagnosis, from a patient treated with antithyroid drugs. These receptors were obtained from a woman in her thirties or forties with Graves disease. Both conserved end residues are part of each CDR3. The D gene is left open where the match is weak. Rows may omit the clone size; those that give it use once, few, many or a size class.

TGCGCCAGCAGCACAGGACAGGGTGGAGAGACCCAGTACTTC CASSTGQGGETQYF TRBV5-1 TRBD1 NA TRBJ2-5
TGTGCCAGCAGAACTACCCCAACCGGGACTAGCTTCCACGTTGAGCAGTTCTTC CASRTTPTGTSFHVEQFF TRBV7-3 TRBD2 many TRBJ2-1
TGTGCCAGCAGCCCCAGGACAGGGTCGGCTGAAAAACTGTTTTTT CASSPRTGSAEKLFF TRBV28 TRBD1 few TRBJ1-4
TGCAGCTCCCTCGGGTGGGATACGCAGTATTTT CSSLGWDTQYF TRBV29-1 NA NA TRBJ2-3
TGTGCCAGCAGTTCCGACAGTCATACGCAGTATTTT CASSSDSHTQYF TRBV2 NA NA TRBJ2-3
TGTGCCAGCAGCCTAAACCCATATATGACAGGAGGAACGGATGGCTACACCTTC CASSLNPYMTGGTDGYTF TRBV5-5 NA NA TRBJ1-2
TGTGCCACCAGTGAAGGGGGAAGGGAGACCCAGTACTTC CATSEGGRETQYF TRBV24-1 NA many TRBJ2-5
TGTGCCATCAGTGAGGGACAGGGCGAAACTAATGAAAAACTGTTTTTT CAISEGQGETNEKLFF TRBV10-3 TRBD1 NA TRBJ1-4
TGTGCCAGTAGTATAGGAGGGAGCCAAATTAATGAGCAGTTCTTC CASSIGGSQINEQFF TRBV19 NA many TRBJ2-1
TGTGCCAGCAGCCTCCGGGACGGAGCCTACGAGCAGTACTTC CASSLRDGAYEQYF TRBV11-3 NA many TRBJ2-7
TGTGCCAGCAGCCAACAGGGGGCCCCATCTGAAGCTTTCTTT CASSQQGAPSEAFF TRBV6-1 TRBD1 NA TRBJ1-1
TGCAGTGCCGGGAGGGCCACGGAGGATGAGCAGTTCTTC CSAGRATEDEQFF TRBV20-1 TRBD2 many TRBJ2-1
TGTGCCACTCAACCGGACAGGGGGCATAATGAGCAGTTCTTC CATQPDRGHNEQFF TRBV28 TRBD1 NA TRBJ2-1
TGTGCCAGCAGCGTAACCCCCGGGACCCCGGAGTTCTTC CASSVTPGTPEFF TRBV9 NA NA TRBJ2-1
TGTGCCAGCAGCTTAAGACAGGGGGACAATCAGCCCCAGCATTTT CASSLRQGDNQPQHF TRBV7-2 TRBD1 once TRBJ1-5